Following are 25 T cell receptor beta chains from one sample sequenced in a study of the immune and genomic landscape of osteosarcoma. Poor-prognosis osteosarcoma patients supplied post-treatment primary, local recurrence and metastasis tumor specimens. The table came from immunoSEQ multiplex PCR; TCRdb's copy has only in-frame clones and leaves some out. The data show approximately 6,000 clones, approximately 74% seen once. Sequencing was done on a sample of osteosarcoma tumor tissue from the lung. Source of these receptors: a human donor with osteosarcoma.

CDR3 nucleotides: TGTGCCAGCACCCGTCAGTGGTACGGGGGCTACACCTTC. Its translation is CASTRQWYGGYTF. V usage is TRBV28 and J usage is TRBJ1-2; the D is unclear. This CDR3 has 13 amino acids. The ends were cut back, 7 bases at V and 8 bases at J, with 17 bases in the middle. Germline V lookup: CDR1 MDHEN, CDR2 SYDVKM.

This clone was detected only a few times. The CDR3 DNA follows: TGTGCCAGCAGCACAGGACGGCAAAGCTCTAACTATGGCTACACCTTC. It encodes CASSTGRQSSNYGYTF. The chain uses TRBV11-1 and TRBJ1-2; possibly TRBD1 for D (5 bases). Germline V CDR1 and CDR2: SGHAT, FQDESV (reference sequence). This CDR3 contains 16 residues. The ends were cut back, 5 bases at V and 0 bases at J, with 16 bases in the middle.

Details on this clone: One end of the junction is discordant with germline, which a read error may explain. The chain employs TRBV5-5 and TRBJ2-2; 12 positions match TRBD2. This CDR3 is built from 16 residues. Germline-derived CDR1 and CDR2 are SGHKS and YYEKEE (reference sequence). CDR3 sequence (DNA): TGTGCCAGCAGCTGGACTAGCGGGGACATCACCAGGGAGCTGTTTTTT. Its translation: CASSWTSGDITRELFF.

The chain links TRBV6-6 to TRBJ1-2; 9 nucleotides agree with TRBD1. The trim removed 6 bases at V and 5 bases at J, leaving 7 bases unmatched. Germline V gene data show CDR1 as MNHNY and CDR2 as SVGAGI (reference sequence). The CDR3 is 14 amino acids. The DNA for the CDR3 is TGTGCCAGCAGATCCACAGGGGGCTTATATGGCTACACCTTC. Translating it yields CASRSTGGLYGYTF.

The chain is built from TRBV4-1 and TRBJ1-3; the match to TRBD1 covers 8 bases. CDR3 size: 19 residues. The V and J ends lost 1 base and 6 bases, in that order; junction bases with no gene match: 17. Per germline, CDR1 MGHRA and CDR2 YSYEKL. The DNA of the CDR3 is TGCGCCAGCAGCCAAGGGGCCGGACAGGGATGGTTTGTGGAAAACACCATATATTTT. Translation: CASSQGAGQGWFVENTIYF.

The rearrangement links TRBV11-1 to TRBJ2-5, with a weak D call TRBD1 (8 bases). CDR1 SGHAT and CDR2 FQDESV come from the germline V gene (reference sequence). Trimming pared 5 bases from V and 4 bases from J, leaving 17 bases between. This CDR3 region has 15 residues. The CDR3: CASSTYRGEGETQYF. Here the CDR3 DNA reads TGTGCCAGCAGCACGTACAGGGGGGAGGGAGAGACCCAGTACTTC.

CDR3 sequence reads: CASSLGADLAFF. The CDR3 DNA reads TGTGCCAGCAGCTTAGGAGCTGACTTGGCTTTCTTT. The gene calls are TRBV7-8 and TRBJ1-1; D is unresolved. V dropped 1 base and J dropped 11 bases, with 11 bases sitting between them. The CDR3 consists of 12 residues. Germline values: CDR1 SGHVS, CDR2 FQNEAQ.

This chain connects TRBV19 to TRBJ2-1; D perhaps matches TRBD1 (6 bases). CDR3 length: 13 amino acids. V lost 4 bases and J 3 bases, leaving 7 bases between the germline ends. CDR1 is LNHDA, CDR2 SQIVND, per germline (reference sequence). The CDR3 DNA sequence: TGTGCCAGTAGTAGGGACATCTACAATGAGCAGTTCTTC. Its protein is CASSRDIYNEQFF. The complete variable domain, with remaining parts taken from reference TRBV19 and TRBJ2-1, reads DGGITQSPKYLFRKEGQNVTLSCEQNLNHDAMYWYRQDPGQGLRLIYYSQIVNDFQKGDIAEGYSVSREKKESFPLTVTSAQKNPTAFYLCASSRDIYNEQFFGPGTRLTVL.

The genes are TRBV19 and TRBJ2-1; no clear D. Looked up from germline, CDR1 is LNHDA and CDR2 is SQIVND (reference sequence). V lost 9 bases to trimming and J lost 3 bases, with 6 bases between them. The CDR3 contains 11 residues. CDR3 in amino acids: CASRYYNEQFF. The CDR3 coding sequence is TGTGCCAGCAGGTACTACAATGAGCAGTTCTTC.

The chain recombines TRBV9 with TRBJ2-3; D remains ambiguous. This CDR3 has 13 residues. Trimming shortened V by 0 bases and J by 1 base, and 3 bases separated the two germline ends. Germline lookup yields CDR1 SGDLS and CDR2 YYNGEE. Here the CDR3 DNA reads TGTGCCAGCAGCGTAGTCGGCACAGATACGCAGTATTTT. Residues: CASSVVGTDTQYF.

The chain employs TRBV29-1 and TRBJ2-7; the D gene is possibly TRBD1 (6 bases). The CDR3 is 16 amino acids. Germline CDR1 and CDR2: SQVTM and ANQGSEA. Between the trimmed V and J ends, which lost 4 bases and 0 bases, there was a span of 19 bases. CDR3 in amino acids: CSVAGGQYRSSYEQYF. In DNA form, the CDR3 reads TGCAGCGTTGCTGGGGGCCAGTACCGTAGCTCCTACGAGCAGTACTTC.

The chain links TRBV29-1 to TRBJ2-3; 7 bases match TRBD2. CDR1 is SQVTM and CDR2 is ANQGSEA in the germline V gene. J was trimmed by 7 bases and V by 5 bases; bases with no gene match: 9. The CDR3 covers 13 residues. CDR3 DNA sequence: TGCAGCGTTAACCCAAGCGGGACGAATACGCAGTATTTT. The encoded protein is CSVNPSGTNTQYF.

The chain combines TRBV6-1 with TRBJ1-1, with TRBD1 identical over 11 bases. J was trimmed by 4 bases and V by 3 bases; bases with no gene match: 10. The CDR3 spans 17 residues. Germline assignment: CDR1 MNHNS and CDR2 SASEGT. CDR3 DNA: TGTGCCAGCAGTGAGACTATCGCCGGGACAGGGGGCACTGAAGCTTTCTTT. It yields the protein CASSETIAGTGGTEAFF.

This clone was detected a few times. This sequence joins TRBV11-1 and TRBJ2-7; unclear D gene. This CDR3 region has 14 residues. The V gene lost 0 bases and the J gene lost 0 bases, with 6 bases spanning the gap. The germline V gene encodes CDR1 SGHAT and CDR2 FQDESV (reference sequence). CDR3 in amino acids: CASSLAQSSYEQYF. The CDR3 nucleotides read TGTGCCAGCAGCTTAGCCCAGAGCTCCTACGAGCAGTACTTC.

V usage is TRBV19 and J usage is TRBJ2-1; D is unresolved. Germline V CDR1 and CDR2: LNHDA, SQIVND (reference sequence). The ends were cut back, 1 base at V and 4 bases at J, with 14 bases in the middle. The CDR3 covers 16 residues. CDR3: CASSIATLYSYNEQFF. For the CDR3, the DNA is TGTGCCAGTAGTATAGCCACGTTATACAGTTACAATGAGCAGTTCTTC.

V is TRBV30 and J is TRBJ1-5; a weak D match, TRBD1 (6 bases). Germline lookup yields CDR1 GTSNPN and CDR2 SVGIG (reference sequence). V lost 4 bases and J lost 0, with 13 bases in between. The CDR3 is 15 amino acids. DNA for the CDR3: TGTGCCTGGAACAAGGGGGGTGGTAGCAATCAGCCCCAGCATTTT. It specifies CAWNKGGGSNQPQHF.

V is TRBV5-1 and J is TRBJ2-1; D gene uncertain. The ends were cut back, 4 bases at V and 6 bases at J, with 20 bases in the middle. This CDR3 has 16 residues. Germline V gene lookup returns CDR1 SGHRS and CDR2 YFSETQ. The CDR3 nucleotides are TGCGCCAGCAGCCCCCCGGTCAGGTACTTTGGCAATGAGCAGTTCTTC. Its translation: CASSPPVRYFGNEQFF.

The rearrangement joins TRBV28 to TRBJ2-2; no clear D gene. Per the germline V gene, CDR1 is MDHEN and CDR2 is SYDVKM. V lost 7 bases, J lost 1 base, and 4 bases lay in between. CDR3 length: 12 amino acids. The CDR3 here is CASNRNTGELFF. CDR3 in DNA: TGTGCCAGCAATAGGAACACCGGGGAGCTGTTTTTT.

In regard to this clone: One end of the junction is discordant with germline, which a read error may explain. V is TRBV27 and J is TRBJ2-5; 9 bases agree with TRBD1. The CDR3 loop spans 18 amino acids. CDR1 is MNHEY and CDR2 is SMNVEV in the germline V gene (reference sequence). The CDR3 DNA is TGTGCCAGCAGCCCCCTAACCGGGGACAGGGAGTCGCAAGTGACCCAGTACTTC. Its translation is CASSPLTGDRESQVTQYF.

This clone has just a few counts. V usage is TRBV27 and J usage is TRBJ2-1; 9 nucleotides line up with TRBD2. The length of the CDR3 is 15 residues. Germline V lookup: CDR1 MNHEY, CDR2 SMNVEV (reference sequence). Trimming cost V 7 bases and J 7 bases; bases outside gene matches: 11. CDR3 coding DNA: TGTGCCAGCACTAGCGGGGAGTTAATGGGGAATGAGCAGTTCTTC. Its translation is CASTSGELMGNEQFF.

This chain joins TRBV19 and TRBJ2-7; 8 bases map to TRBD1. J was trimmed by 0 bases and V by 5 bases; bases with no gene match: 15. The CDR3 sequence is 18 residues long. CDR1 and CDR2 (germline): LNHDA, SQIVND (reference sequence). Here the CDR3 reads CASSSPTGGQASSYEQYF. The CDR3 DNA sequence: TGTGCCAGTAGTTCCCCAACTGGGGGACAGGCCAGCTCCTACGAGCAGTACTTC.

Note on this clone: Different DNA sequences within this sample yield the same CDR3. This chain joins TRBV7-9 and TRBJ2-2; D uncertain. This CDR3 contains 15 residues. In germline, CDR1 is SEHNR, CDR2 FQNEAQ (reference sequence). V lost 1 base and J lost 4, with 10 bases in between. CDR3 sequence (DNA): TGTGCCAGCAGCTTAGATAAGGGCAGCACCGGGGAGCTGTTTTTT. Translating it yields CASSLDKGSTGELFF.

The chain links TRBV2 to TRBJ2-4; D perhaps matches TRBD1 (6 bases). Germline loops: CDR1 SNHLY, CDR2 FYNNEI. The CDR3 is 14 amino acids. Trimming left V 2 bases short and J 6 bases short, with 11 bases between. In DNA form, the CDR3 reads TGTGCCAGCAGTGAAAAGGGGGTTGGAAACATTCAGTACTTC. This translates into CASSEKGVGNIQYF. The variable domain in full, with the rest retrieved from reference TRBV2 and TRBJ2-4, is EPEVTQTPSHQVTQMGQEVILRCVPISNHLYFYWYRQILGQKVEFLVSFYNNEISEKSEIFDDQFSVERPDGSNFTLKIRSTKLEDSAMYFCASSEKGVGNIQYFGAGTRLSVL.

The chain carries TRBV7-2 and TRBJ2-5; D unresolved. CDR1 and CDR2 (germline): SGHTA, FQGNSA. The CDR3 has 14 amino acids. V was shortened by 5 bases and J by 5 bases, with 15 bases between the two germline ends. As DNA, the CDR3 is TGTGCCAGCAGCCCGAAGGACGGAACGGAGACCCAGTACTTC. It codes for CASSPKDGTETQYF. Supplemented by reference TRBV7-2 and TRBJ2-5, the full variable domain reads GAGVSQSPSNKVTEKGKDVELRCDPISGHTALYWYRQSLGQGLEFLIYFQGNSAPDKSGLPSDRFSAERTGGSVSTLTIQRTQQEDSAVYLCASSPKDGTETQYFGPGTRLLVL.

The gene calls are TRBV7-9 and TRBJ2-2, with D unresolved. The V end was cut by 2 bases, the J end by 7 bases, with 5 bases between. The CDR3 sequence is 12 residues long. The germline gives CDR1 SEHNR, CDR2 FQNEAQ (reference sequence). This chain's CDR3 is CASSLHRGELFF. The CDR3 bases are TGTGCCAGCAGCTTACATCGCGGGGAGCTGTTTTTT. Complete variable domain (other parts from reference TRBV7-9 and TRBJ2-2): DTGVSQNPRHKITKRGQNVTFRCDPISEHNRLYWYRQTLGQGPEFLTYFQNEAQLEKSRLLSDRFSAERPKGSFSTLEIQRTEQGDSAMYLCASSLHRGELFFGEGSRLTVL.